These 21 T cell receptor beta chains originate from one sample sequenced in a study of CD8+ T cells in alopecia areata. Noted treatment: oral pan-JAK inhibitor, 5-10 mg twice daily. Extraction and reverse transcription of RNA yielded cDNA as the sequencing template. The protocol was immunoSEQ multiplex PCR, while the TCRdb copy is restricted to in-frame clones and leaves out a portion. There are approximately 180,000 clones in the sample; 60% occur only once, and 1% lies in the top ten. The sequencing here drew on CD4+ T cells sorted from blood, taken at week 24, from a patient treated with tofacitinib. The receptors were sampled from a human donor with alopecia areata.

The chain recombines TRBV6-5 with TRBJ2-1; no clear D. This CDR3 comprises 13 residues. Trimming took 6 bases from V and 13 from J, leaving 19 bases between them. The germline CDR1 and CDR2 sequences are MNHEY and SVGAGI. CDR3 nucleotides: TGTGCCAGCAGACCACCCGGAAAGCTCCAACAGTTCTTC. Protein: CASRPPGKLQQFF.

The chain couples TRBV15 to TRBJ1-2; D unresolved. Germline V CDR1 and CDR2: LNHNV, YYDKDF (reference sequence). Between the trimmed V and J ends, which lost 4 bases and 4 bases, there was a span of 4 bases. This CDR3 has 11 amino acids. The CDR3 sequence is CATSKGYGYTF. In nucleotides, the CDR3 is TGTGCCACCAGCAAGGGCTATGGCTACACCTTC.

V is TRBV5-8 and J is TRBJ2-5; unclear D gene. V was clipped by 0 bases and J by 3 bases, with 6 bases between them. This CDR3 region has 13 residues. Germline assignment: CDR1 SGHTS and CDR2 YDEGEE. The CDR3 sequence is CASSLEREETQYF. The CDR3 DNA reads as TGTGCCAGCAGCTTGGAGAGAGAAGAGACCCAGTACTTC. Based on the CDR3 plus reference TRBV5-8 and TRBJ2-5, the full variable domain is EAGVTQSPTHLIKTRGQQATLRCSPISGHTSVYWYQQALGLGLQFLLWYDEGEERNRGNFPPRFSGRQFPNYSSELNVNALELEDSALYLCASSLEREETQYFGPGTRLLVL.

This clone was seen a few times. The V gene is TRBV5-6, the J gene TRBJ2-7; 8 bases align to TRBD1. The CDR3 totals 13 residues. In germline, CDR1 is SGHDT, CDR2 YYEEEE. The junction had 9 bases not matched to a gene; V was cut back by 1 base and J by 12 bases. CDR3 sequence (DNA): TGTGCCAGCAGCTTGTCCGGACAGGGCGCGGTGTACTTC. Its translation: CASSLSGQGAVYF.

The CDR3 loop reads CAISGGYYEQYF. The CDR3, as DNA: TGTGCCATCAGTGGGGGATACTACGAGCAGTACTTC. The chain joins TRBV10-3 to TRBJ2-7; D uncertain. The germline V gene encodes CDR1 ENHRY and CDR2 SYGVKD. V lost 4 bases and J 3 bases, leaving 7 bases between the germline ends. This CDR3 has 12 residues.

The rearrangement links TRBV4-2 to TRBJ1-5; D perhaps matches TRBD1 (6 bases). The CDR3 length is 16 residues. V was shortened by 1 base and J by 2 bases, with 12 bases between the two germline ends. From germline, CDR1 is LGHNA and CDR2 YNFKEQ. The CDR3 loop reads CASSQATGLGNQPQHF. CDR3 nucleotides: TGTGCCAGCAGCCAAGCGACAGGACTTGGCAATCAGCCCCAGCATTTT.

This sequence joins TRBV10-3 and TRBJ2-5; 10 positions agree with TRBD1. CDR1 is ENHRY, CDR2 SYGVKD, per germline. V lost 10 bases, J lost 2 bases, and 4 bases stayed unmatched. The CDR3 contains 13 residues. The CDR3 reads CATQGQGQETQYF. The CDR3 DNA follows: TGTGCCACCCAGGGACAGGGGCAAGAGACCCAGTACTTC.

This clone turned up a few times. Distinct nucleotide sequences in the sample also encode this CDR3. J is TRBJ1-1 and V is TRBV30, with a tentative D call TRBD1 (5 bases). This CDR3 has 11 residues. Germline V gives CDR1 GTSNPN, CDR2 SVGIG (reference sequence). CDR3 loop: CAWGRNTEAFF. Here the CDR3 DNA reads TGTGCTTGGGGCAGGAACACTGAAGCTTTCTTT.

The chain couples TRBV29-1 to TRBJ1-3; no clear D. The V gene's germline CDR1 is SQVTM and CDR2 ANQGSEA. V lost 4 bases and J 0 bases, leaving 13 bases between the germline ends. The CDR3 contains 15 residues. The CDR3 loop is CSVGLPKSSGNTIYF. DNA for the CDR3: TGCAGCGTTGGGTTACCGAAAAGCTCTGGAAACACCATATATTTT. The full variable domain, completed using reference TRBV29-1 and TRBJ1-3, is SAVISQKPSRDICQRGTSLTIQCQVDSQVTMMFWYRQQPGQSLTLIATANQGSEATYESGFVIDKFPISRPNLTFSTLTVSNMSPEDSSIYLCSVGLPKSSGNTIYFGEGSWLTVV.

CDR3 loop: CATTLGGLLTYNEQFF. Here the CDR3 DNA reads TGTGCCACCACCTTAGGCGGGCTACTAACCTACAATGAGCAGTTCTTC. This chain uses TRBV5-6 with TRBJ2-1, with a possible D match to TRBD2 (5 bases). The V end was cut by 9 bases, the J end by 2 bases, with 21 bases between. Germline CDR1 SGHDT, CDR2 YYEEEE. This CDR3 spans 16 amino acids.

This clone is a singleton in its sample. The V call is TRBV5-6, the J call TRBJ2-3; D is ambiguous. The CDR3 is made up of 11 amino acids. V was trimmed by 0 bases and J by 13 bases, leaving 9 bases between them. Germline assignment: CDR1 SGHDT and CDR2 YYEEEE. CDR3 residues: CASSLEGVEYF. The CDR3 bases are TGTGCCAGCAGCTTGGAGGGTGTGGAGTATTTT. The full variable domain, in which reference TRBV5-6 and TRBJ2-3 provide the parts outside the CDR3, is DAGVTQSPTHLIKTRGQQVTLRCSPKSGHDTVSWYQQALGQGPQFIFQYYEEEERQRGNFPDRFSGHQFPNYSSELNVNALLLGDSALYLCASSLEGVEYFGPGTRLTVL.

V is TRBV4-2 and J is TRBJ1-1, with a possible D match to TRBD1 (5 bases). The ends were cut back, 3 bases at V and 1 base at J, with 6 bases in the middle. Germline-derived CDR1 and CDR2 are LGHNA and YNFKEQ. CDR3 length: 13 amino acids. The CDR3 region has the DNA TGTGCCAGCAGCCACGACAGGAACACTGAAGCTTTCTTT. This codes for CASSHDRNTEAFF.

V gene TRBV5-4 combines with J gene TRBJ1-5; D may be TRBD1 (6 bases). Trimming cost V 0 bases and J 9 bases, with 10 bases left between them. The length of the CDR3 is 13 residues. The V gene's germline CDR1 is SGHNT and CDR2 YYREEE (reference sequence). In nucleotides, the CDR3 is TGTGCCAGCAGCTTGGAGGGGGGGGTGCCCCAGCATTTT. Protein: CASSLEGGVPQHF.

The chain uses TRBV30 and TRBJ1-6; D gene ambiguous. With 4 bases removed from V and 2 bases from J, the gap between germline ends came to 9 bases. This CDR3 region has 14 residues. Looked up from germline, CDR1 is GTSNPN and CDR2 is SVGIG (reference sequence). In nucleotides, the CDR3 is TGTGCCTGGACAACCGGGCCCTATAATTCACCCCTCCACTTT. As protein: CAWTTGPYNSPLHF.

The chain joins TRBV6-5 to TRBJ2-7; D might be TRBD2 (5 bases). The germline V and J ends were trimmed by 6 bases and 8 bases, with 11 bases remaining between them. Germline V CDR1 and CDR2: MNHEY, SVGAGI. CDR3 length equals 11 residues. This CDR3 reads CASSLGVKQYF. CDR3 nucleotide sequence: TGTGCCAGCAGCCTCGGGGTCAAGCAGTACTTC.

The chain carries TRBV7-9 and TRBJ1-1, with 9 positions matching TRBD1. J was trimmed by 5 bases and V by 5 bases; bases with no gene match: 3. Per the germline V gene, CDR1 is SEHNR and CDR2 is FQNEAQ (reference sequence). CDR3 size: 13 residues. CDR3 bases: TGTGCCAGCAGCGGACAGGGGAAGACTGAAGCTTTCTTT. This translates into CASSGQGKTEAFF.

A single count supports this clone. This CDR3 is CAISNVEGNEQYF. The CDR3 nucleotides are TGTGCCATCAGTAACGTCGAAGGGAACGAGCAGTACTTC. V and J are TRBV10-3 and TRBJ2-7, with D unclear. Deletions cut 5 bases from V and 5 bases from J, with 13 bases between. The CDR3 runs to 13 residues. CDR1 is ENHRY and CDR2 is SYGVKD in the germline V gene.

V gene TRBV2 combines with J gene TRBJ1-1; a weak D match, TRBD1 (6 bases). The CDR3 contains 15 residues. Germline loops: CDR1 SNHLY, CDR2 FYNNEI. Trimming took off 1 base at V and 1 base at J, with 10 bases between the two ends. The CDR3: CASSEVRGSNTEAFF. CDR3 bases: TGTGCCAGCAGTGAAGTCAGGGGCTCGAACACTGAAGCTTTCTTT.

This clone was seen a few times. This chain links TRBV30 with TRBJ2-5; D possibly corresponds to TRBD1 (5 bases). CDR3 length equals 11 residues. The germline CDR1 and CDR2 sequences are GTSNPN and SVGIG (reference sequence). The ends were cut back, 5 bases at V and 5 bases at J, with 9 bases in the middle. The CDR3: CAWETDETQYF. The CDR3 coding sequence is TGTGCCTGGGAGACAGATGAGACCCAGTACTTC.

This clone appeared a single time. This chain connects TRBV5-1 to TRBJ2-5; D gene uncertain. V lost 3 bases to trimming and J lost 5 bases, with 11 bases between them. The CDR3 is made up of 13 amino acids. Germline-derived CDR1 and CDR2 are SGHRS and YFSETQ. The CDR3 sequence is CASSYGSSETQYF. For the CDR3, the DNA is TGCGCCAGCAGCTACGGATCCAGTGAGACCCAGTACTTC.

This clone was observed a handful of times. The chain employs TRBV5-6 and TRBJ1-2; no clear D. With 4 bases removed from V and 2 bases from J, the gap between germline ends came to 12 bases. From germline, CDR1 is SGHDT and CDR2 YYEEEE. The CDR3 covers 14 residues. The CDR3 DNA reads as TGTGCCAGCAGCCCAGCAAACACGAACTATGGCTACACCTTC. Translating it yields CASSPANTNYGYTF.